The rows below give T cell receptor beta chains drawn from one sample of a study of shared clonotypes between healthy human individuals. The data were produced by immunoSEQ multiplex PCR, yet TCRdb's version contains in-frame clones alone and is incomplete. The sample holds about 610,000 clones, about 95% seen once. Sequenced material: naive CD8+ T cells sorted from blood. The receptor set was obtained from a woman in her 30s in good health. CDR3s include the opening cysteine and the closing phenylalanine or tryptophan. A D gene is named only where the DNA matches it firmly. Some rows have no size entry. The others give once, few or many, or a class for an expanded clone.

d_gene	j_gene	v_gene	abundance	CDR3aa	CDR3nt
TRBD2	TRBJ2-2	TRBV9	-	CASSPYQGTRYTGELFF	TGTGCCAGCAGCCCCTACCAAGGGACTAGATACACCGGGGAGCTGTTTTTT
TRBD1	TRBJ1-1	TRBV25-1	-	CASREQGAYTEAFF	TGTGCCAGCAGAGAACAGGGGGCCTACACTGAAGCTTTCTTT
-	TRBJ2-3	TRBV7-9	-	CASSLVSGDTQYF	TGTGCCAGCAGCTTAGTTTCTGGGGATACGCAGTATTTT
-	TRBJ2-7	TRBV14	-	CASSLPGGPKEQYF	TGTGCCAGCAGCCTCCCCGGAGGGCCGAAGGAGCAGTACTTC
-	TRBJ2-7	TRBV5-6	-	CASSLSLGHDEQYF	TGTGCCAGCAGCTTGAGCCTAGGACACGACGAGCAGTACTTC
TRBD2	TRBJ2-1	TRBV28	-	CASSLPSGAYNEQFF	TGTGCCAGCAGTTTGCCCAGCGGGGCCTACAATGAGCAGTTCTTC
-	TRBJ1-1	TRBV5-1	-	CASSLGEGTEAFF	TGCGCCAGCAGCTTAGGAGAGGGCACTGAAGCTTTCTTT
TRBD1	TRBJ2-7	TRBV7-9	-	CASSLGTATYEQYF	TGTGCCAGCAGCCTCGGGACAGCGACCTACGAGCAGTACTTC
-	TRBJ2-3	TRBV2	-	CASSFDSSSTDTQYF	TGTGCCAGCAGTTTTGACAGCTCCTCCACAGATACGCAGTATTTT
-	TRBJ2-7	TRBV11-2	-	CASSPPAPLRGGSYEQYF	TGTGCCAGCAGCCCCCCGGCTCCTCTCAGGGGGGGGTCCTACGAGCAGTACTTC
-	TRBJ1-3	TRBV6-1	-	CASSEGGRSGNTIYF	TGTGCCAGCAGTGAAGGGGGGCGTTCTGGAAACACCATATATTTT
TRBD2	TRBJ2-3	TRBV6-5	-	CASSHTSGSVYTQYF	TGTGCCAGCAGCCACACTAGCGGCTCCGTGTATACGCAGTATTTT
TRBD1	TRBJ2-5	TRBV27	once	CASSPPGQTEETQYF	TGTGCCAGCAGTCCGCCGGGACAGACTGAGGAGACCCAGTACTTC
-	TRBJ2-5	TRBV10-3	-	CAISESESMAKETQYF	TGTGCCATCAGTGAGTCGGAGTCTATGGCGAAAGAGACCCAGTACTTC
TRBD1	TRBJ2-7	TRBV5-6	-	CASSGDRGHYEQYF	TGTGCCAGCAGCGGGGACAGGGGGCACTACGAGCAGTACTTC
-	TRBJ2-5	TRBV28	-	CASSVPGVLPQETQYF	TGTGCCAGCAGTGTACCGGGGGTACTACCTCAAGAGACCCAGTACTTC
-	TRBJ2-7	TRBV5-1	-	CASSLRPAYTSYEQYF	TGCGCCAGCAGCTTGAGGCCAGCCTATACCTCCTACGAGCAGTACTTC
-	TRBJ1-1	TRBV7-9	-	CASSYQGWDTEAFF	TGTGCCAGCAGCTATCAGGGGTGGGACACTGAAGCTTTCTTT
-	TRBJ1-1	TRBV7-8	-	CASSVKVETNTEAFF	TGTGCCAGCAGCGTTAAGGTAGAAACGAACACTGAAGCTTTCTTT
-	TRBJ2-6	TRBV27	-	CASSLWVSGANVLTF	TGTGCCAGCAGTTTATGGGTTTCTGGGGCCAACGTCCTGACTTTC
TRBD1	TRBJ1-5	TRBV30	-	CAWARQGGQPQHF	TGTGCCTGGGCAAGACAGGGAGGTCAGCCCCAGCATTTT
-	TRBJ1-2	TRBV15	-	CATSVNNGYTF	TGTGCCACCAGCGTTAACAATGGCTACACCTTC
-	TRBJ2-1	TRBV7-9	-	CASSPFISYNEQFF	TGTGCCAGCAGCCCCTTTATCTCCTACAATGAGCAGTTCTTC
-	TRBJ1-4	TRBV2	-	CASSEAVRGENEKLFF	TGTGCCAGCAGTGAAGCGGTAAGGGGAGAAAATGAAAAACTGTTTTTT
-	TRBJ2-6	TRBV4-1	-	CASSQPRASGANVLTF	TGCGCCAGCAGCCAACCACGCGCCTCTGGGGCCAACGTCCTGACTTTC
TRBD2	TRBJ2-3	TRBV19	-	CASSFSSGSDTQYF	TGTGCCAGTAGTTTTAGCAGCGGGAGCGATACGCAGTATTTT
-	TRBJ2-7	TRBV19	-	CASSISDYSYEQYF	TGTGCCAGTAGTATCTCTGACTACTCCTACGAGCAGTACTTC
TRBD2	TRBJ2-2	TRBV7-8	-	CASSLSLAGVSGELFF	TGTGCCAGCAGCTTAAGTCTAGCGGGAGTCTCCGGGGAGCTGTTTTTT
-	TRBJ2-7	TRBV18	-	CASSPLLGSPYEQYF	TGTGCCAGCTCACCACTTCTGGGGAGCCCCTACGAGCAGTACTTC
-	TRBJ2-4	TRBV27	-	CASSLLTGSKGLQYF	TGTGCCAGCAGTTTATTGACGGGCAGTAAGGGGCTTCAGTACTTC
-	TRBJ2-2	TRBV4-1	-	CASSQDRWAGELFF	TGCGCCAGCAGCCAAGATAGGTGGGCCGGGGAGCTGTTTTTT
-	TRBJ2-1	TRBV25-1	-	CASSLNEQFF	TGTGCCAGCAGTCTTAATGAGCAGTTCTTC
-	TRBJ2-1	TRBV28	-	CATCLHSLRSEQFF	TGTGCCACCTGCCTTCACAGTCTTAGGAGTGAGCAGTTCTTC
-	TRBJ2-7	TRBV30	once	CAWSASSVAYEQYF	TGTGCCTGGAGTGCCTCTAGCGTTGCCTACGAGCAGTACTTC
-	TRBJ2-7	TRBV25-1	-	CASRGRESYEQYF	TGTGCCAGCAGGGGACGGGAGTCCTACGAGCAGTACTTC
TRBD2	TRBJ2-7	TRBV2	-	CASNSGRAYEQYF	TGTGCCAGCAATAGCGGGAGGGCCTACGAGCAGTACTTC
-	TRBJ2-1	TRBV5-6	-	CASSFSGVWRESYNEQFF	TGTGCCAGCAGCTTTTCAGGGGTCTGGCGGGAATCCTACAATGAGCAGTTCTTC
-	TRBJ2-3	TRBV6-6	-	CASSSGGNTDTQYF	TGTGCCAGCAGTTCGGGCGGAAACACAGATACGCAGTATTTT
TRBD2	TRBJ2-1	TRBV6-5	-	CASSTPPAGRNEQFF	TGTGCCAGCAGTACCCCCCCAGCGGGACGGAATGAGCAGTTCTTC
-	TRBJ2-5	TRBV19	-	CASSTPRLEETQYF	TGTGCCAGTAGTACCCCGCGACTTGAAGAGACCCAGTACTTC
-	TRBJ2-1	TRBV5-4	once	CASSAYNEQFF	TGTGCCAGCAGCGCTTACAATGAGCAGTTCTTC
-	TRBJ2-1	TRBV9	-	CARYNEQFF	TGTGCCAGATACAATGAGCAGTTCTTC
-	TRBJ2-3	TRBV29-1	-	CSAADTRADTQYF	TGCAGCGCCGCGGACACACGGGCAGATACGCAGTATTTT
TRBD2	TRBJ2-5	TRBV2	-	CASRAWVLAGALRGETQYF	TGTGCCAGCAGGGCCTGGGTGTTAGCGGGAGCCCTCCGGGGAGAGACCCAGTACTTC
TRBD2	TRBJ2-7	TRBV18	-	CASSRSDLLAGAYEQYF	TGTGCCAGCTCACGTTCTGATTTACTAGCGGGGGCCTACGAGCAGTACTTC
TRBD2	TRBJ2-7	TRBV27	-	CASSPSSGRIPYEQYF	TGTGCCAGCAGTCCAAGTAGCGGGAGAATCCCCTACGAGCAGTACTTC
TRBD2	TRBJ2-1	TRBV2	-	CASSDIAGVYNEQFF	TGTGCCAGCAGTGATATAGCGGGAGTCTACAATGAGCAGTTCTTC
-	TRBJ2-3	TRBV7-7	-	CASSQGRAACTDTQYF	TGTGCCAGCAGCCAGGGGCGCGCCGCCTGCACAGATACGCAGTATTTT
-	TRBJ2-1	TRBV6-5	-	CASSYSEGPLGVFF	TGTGCCAGCAGTTACTCAGAGGGCCCCTTGGGCGTGTTCTTC
-	TRBJ1-1	TRBV9	-	CASSLSSMNTEAFF	TGTGCCAGCAGCCTTTCATCGATGAACACTGAAGCTTTCTTT
TRBD1	TRBJ2-7	TRBV29-1	-	CSVGDSSYEQYF	TGCAGCGTGGGGGACAGCTCCTACGAGCAGTACTTC
-	TRBJ2-1	TRBV15	-	CATSRVGSLYNEQFF	TGTGCCACCAGCAGAGTAGGGAGCCTGTACAATGAGCAGTTCTTC
-	TRBJ1-5	TRBV7-8	-	CASTPMGGAGNQPQHF	TGTGCCAGCACCCCAATGGGAGGGGCCGGCAATCAGCCCCAGCATTTT
-	TRBJ2-5	TRBV11-1	-	CASSPDGDQETQYF	TGTGCCAGCAGCCCTGATGGGGACCAAGAGACCCAGTACTTC
TRBD2	TRBJ2-1	TRBV25-1	-	CASSEGLVNEQFF	TGTGCCAGCAGTGAGGGACTAGTCAATGAGCAGTTCTTC
TRBD2	TRBJ2-3	TRBV11-2	-	CASSSGLAGVGPSTDTQYF	TGTGCCAGCAGCTCGGGACTAGCGGGAGTTGGTCCTAGCACAGATACGCAGTATTTT
-	TRBJ2-1	TRBV7-9	-	CASSFGGEQFF	TGTGCCAGCAGCTTTGGGGGGGAGCAGTTCTTC